A single sample gave rise to the 25 T cell receptor beta chains below, sequenced in a study of cytomegalovirus exposure and HLA in healthy donors. Primers: 60 Vbeta forward and 13 Jbeta reverse. The table came from immunoSEQ multiplex PCR; TCRdb's copy has only in-frame clones and leaves some out. Here the sample spans about 98,000 clones, approximately 74% being singletons. Sequencing used PBMCs. The receptors shown here come from a male donor in good health and CMV-seronegative.

The chain joins TRBV19 to TRBJ2-2; D might be TRBD1 (5 bases). V lost 3 bases, J lost 6 bases, and 11 bases lay in between. CDR3 size: 14 residues. The germline V gene has CDR1 LNHDA and CDR2 SQIVND (reference sequence). This CDR3 is CASSIQGAAGELFF. The CDR3 nucleotides are TGTGCCAGTAGTATTCAAGGGGCTGCCGGGGAGCTGTTTTTT. Full variable domain (outside the CDR3, taken from reference TRBV19 and TRBJ2-2): DGGITQSPKYLFRKEGQNVTLSCEQNLNHDAMYWYRQDPGQGLRLIYYSQIVNDFQKGDIAEGYSVSREKKESFPLTVTSAQKNPTAFYLCASSIQGAAGELFFGEGSRLTVL.

V usage is TRBV20-1 and J usage is TRBJ1-5; D is undetermined. Trimming shortened V by 2 bases and J by 5 bases, and 4 bases separated the two germline ends. The CDR3 runs 11 residues. CDR1 and CDR2 (germline): DFQATT, SNEGSKA (reference sequence). For the CDR3, the DNA is TGCAGTGCTAGAAGAGATCAGCCCCAGCATTTT. It translates to CSARRDQPQHF.

This clone has just a few counts. The chain has TRBV5-1 and TRBJ2-2, with a weak D call TRBD1 (5 bases). In germline, CDR1 is SGHRS, CDR2 YFSETQ. V was pared by 4 bases and J by 1 base, with 11 bases between. The CDR3 spans 15 residues. CDR3 amino acids: CASSLGQGNTGELFF. DNA for the CDR3: TGCGCCAGCAGCCTGGGGCAGGGGAACACCGGGGAGCTGTTTTTT. Filled out from reference TRBV5-1 and TRBJ2-2, the complete variable domain reads KAGVTQTPRYLIKTRGQQVTLSCSPISGHRSVSWYQQTPGQGLQFLFEYFSETQRNKGNFPGRFSGRQFSNSRSEMNVSTLELGDSALYLCASSLGQGNTGELFFGEGSRLTVL.

The V call is TRBV28, the J call TRBJ1-2; no reliable D call. Germline CDR1 is MDHEN and CDR2 is SYDVKM. The CDR3 sequence is 11 residues long. The V end lost 10 bases, the J end lost 4 bases, and 10 bases lay between the germline ends. The CDR3 bases are TGTGCCACCAGCCGTTCCTATGGCTACACCTTC. Translated, it gives CATSRSYGYTF.

The CDR3 loop is CASSRKTGNEQFF. For the CDR3, the DNA is TGTGCCAGCAGCCGAAAAACAGGCAATGAGCAGTTCTTC. The V and J genes are TRBV7-2 and TRBJ2-1, with a tentative D call TRBD1 (5 bases). The length of the CDR3 is 13 residues. CDR1 and CDR2 (germline): SGHTA, FQGNSA. The ends were cut back, 5 bases at V and 6 bases at J, with 11 bases in the middle.

This clone came up once. In DNA form, the CDR3 reads TGTGCCAGTAGTTTTTCGGTGCGGACAGGGGGGAGTGAGCAGTACTTC. Its translation: CASSFSVRTGGSEQYF. The chain links TRBV19 to TRBJ2-7; 10 nucleotides align to TRBD1. Per germline, CDR1 LNHDA and CDR2 SQIVND (reference sequence). V lost 5 bases, J lost 7 bases, and 14 bases stayed unmatched. The CDR3 has 16 amino acids.

This rearrangement joins TRBV6-1 to TRBJ1-5; TRBD1 matches at 10 bases. This CDR3 is 13 amino acids long. Germline assignment: CDR1 MNHNS and CDR2 SASEGT. The junction had 3 bases not matched to a gene; V was cut back by 6 bases and J by 7 bases. In DNA form, the CDR3 reads TGTGCCAGCAGGACAGGGGGCATACAGCCCCAGCATTTT. Its protein is CASRTGGIQPQHF.

The count of this clone is one. This chain joins TRBV4-3 and TRBJ1-2; D may be TRBD1 (5 bases). The CDR3 length is 17 residues. Trimming removed 4 bases from V and 0 bases from J, with 18 bases in between. CDR1 is LGHNA and CDR2 is YSLEER in the germline V gene. In DNA form, the CDR3 reads TGCGCCAGCAGCCCCGTCAAAAACAGGCTACCTAACTATGGCTACACCTTC. It encodes CASSPVKNRLPNYGYTF.

The genes are TRBV28 and TRBJ2-7; perhaps TRBD1 as D (6 bases). CDR1 and CDR2 from the germline V gene are MDHEN and SYDVKM. V was clipped by 7 bases and J by 0 bases, with 16 bases between them. CDR3 length equals 15 residues. The CDR3 spells CASNPRQVSSYEQYF. As DNA, the CDR3 is TGTGCCAGCAACCCCAGACAGGTCTCCTCCTACGAGCAGTACTTC.

The genes are TRBV5-6 and TRBJ2-1, with 12 positions matching TRBD2. Germline values: CDR1 SGHDT, CDR2 YYEEEE. The CDR3 totals 18 residues. Trimming at V came to 1 base and at J to 3 bases, leaving 8 bases not matched to a gene. The chain's CDR3 is CASSLRTSGTSNYNEQFF. CDR3 nucleotides: TGTGCCAGCAGCTTGAGGACTAGCGGGACTTCGAACTACAATGAGCAGTTCTTC.

This clone was found once. This chain connects TRBV19 to TRBJ1-2, with D perhaps TRBD1 (6 bases). CDR3 length equals 15 residues. Looked up from germline, CDR1 is LNHDA and CDR2 is SQIVND (reference sequence). V was trimmed by 9 bases and J by 0 bases, leaving 17 bases between them. The CDR3 here is CASVLQGAANYGYTF. The CDR3 nucleotides are TGTGCCAGCGTACTACAGGGAGCAGCTAACTATGGCTACACCTTC.

This chain joins TRBV6-5 and TRBJ1-4; perhaps TRBD1 as D (5 bases). Germline assignment: CDR1 MNHEY and CDR2 SVGAGI. Trimming stripped 5 bases from V and 5 bases from J, with 12 bases between. CDR3 length: 14 residues. CDR3 sequence (DNA): TGTGCCAGCAGTCCGACAGCAAACAATGAAAAACTGTTTTTT. It codes for CASSPTANNEKLFF.

CDR3 bases: TGTGCCAGCAGCCATCTTGAGCGGGCAGGGTTAGGCTACACCTTC. Its protein is CASSHLERAGLGYTF. The V call is TRBV4-2, the J call TRBJ1-2; tentatively, D is TRBD1 (5 bases). This CDR3 has 15 residues. Germline V gene sequence: CDR1 LGHNA, CDR2 YNFKEQ. V shed 3 bases and J shed 8 bases, with 19 bases lying between them.

V is TRBV6-6 and J is TRBJ2-7; 10 bases match TRBD1. Trimming cost V 0 bases and J 0 bases; bases outside gene matches: 2. The CDR3 has 16 amino acids. Germline CDR1 is MNHNY and CDR2 is SVGAGI (reference sequence). The CDR3 loop is CASSYSRQGASYEQYF. In DNA, the CDR3 is TGTGCCAGCAGTTACTCGCGACAGGGGGCCTCCTACGAGCAGTACTTC.

This clone was counted a few times. The chain carries TRBV7-2 and TRBJ1-2, with a possible D match to TRBD1 (5 bases). V was pared by 1 base and J by 4 bases, with 7 bases between. CDR3 length: 13 residues. In germline, CDR1 is SGHTA, CDR2 FQGNSA. The CDR3 loop is CASSLEGIYGYTF. The CDR3 bases are TGTGCCAGCAGCTTAGAGGGGATCTATGGCTACACCTTC.

The J gene is TRBJ2-5, the V gene TRBV28; tentative D call: TRBD2 (7 bases). The CDR3 length is 13 residues. The V gene's germline CDR1 is MDHEN and CDR2 SYDVKM. The V and J ends lost 10 bases and 5 bases respectively, with 17 bases between them. The CDR3 here is CATGGGGLETQYF. The CDR3 region has the DNA TGTGCCACAGGAGGGGGGGGCTTGGAGACCCAGTACTTC. Supplemented by reference TRBV28 and TRBJ2-5, the full variable domain reads DVKVTQSSRYLVKRTGEKVFLECVQDMDHENMFWYRQDPGLGLRLIYFSYDVKMKEKGDIPEGYSVSREKKERFSLILESASTNQTSMYLCATGGGGLETQYFGPGTRLLVL.

V gene TRBV19 combines with J gene TRBJ1-5; the D is unclear. The V gene's germline CDR1 is LNHDA and CDR2 SQIVND (reference sequence). V gave up 3 bases and J gave up 4 bases, with 4 bases separating them. The CDR3 runs to 12 residues. The CDR3 region is CASSIGNQPQHF. The CDR3 nucleotides read TGTGCCAGTAGTATCGGGAATCAGCCCCAGCATTTT.

The genes are TRBV9 and TRBJ2-1; TRBD2 matches 10 bases. The V segment lost 1 base and the J segment 6 bases; nucleotides outside the gene matches: 13. The germline V gene has CDR1 SGDLS and CDR2 YYNGEE. The CDR3 covers 18 residues. CDR3 in amino acids: CASSVYPLAGARINEQFF. The CDR3 DNA reads as TGTGCCAGCAGCGTATACCCTCTAGCGGGAGCGCGTATCAATGAGCAGTTCTTC. Together with reference TRBV9 and TRBJ2-1, the CDR3 gives the full variable domain: DSGVTQTPKHLITATGQRVTLRCSPRSGDLSVYWYQQSLDQGLQFLIQYYNGEERAKGNILERFSAQQFPDLHSELNLSSLELGDSALYFCASSVYPLAGARINEQFFGPGTRLTVL.

This clone was observed a single time. This sequence joins TRBV4-1 and TRBJ1-5, with D unresolved. V was clipped by 0 bases and J by 0 bases, with 12 bases between them. The CDR3 spans 17 residues. Germline lookup yields CDR1 MGHRA and CDR2 YSYEKL. The CDR3: CASSQDGGGYSNQPQHF. In DNA, the CDR3 is TGCGCCAGCAGCCAAGATGGAGGAGGCTATAGCAATCAGCCCCAGCATTTT.

The rearrangement links TRBV28 to TRBJ2-5, with TRBD1 identical over 11 bases. Unmatched junction bases numbered 6, after V lost 4 bases and J lost 2 bases. The germline V gene encodes CDR1 MDHEN and CDR2 SYDVKM. The CDR3 loop spans 16 amino acids. The CDR3 DNA is TGTGCCAGCAGTTCCTCCGGGACAGGGGGACAAGAGACCCAGTACTTC. It specifies CASSSSGTGGQETQYF. Combining the CDR3 with reference TRBV28 and TRBJ2-5 gives the whole variable domain DVKVTQSSRYLVKRTGEKVFLECVQDMDHENMFWYRQDPGLGLRLIYFSYDVKMKEKGDIPEGYSVSREKKERFSLILESASTNQTSMYLCASSSSGTGGQETQYFGPGTRLLVL.

CDR3 sequence reads: CASSQADRRETQYF. The CDR3 region has the DNA TGCGCCAGCAGCCAAGCGGACAGGAGGGAGACCCAGTACTTC. The chain links TRBV4-3 to TRBJ2-5, with 7 positions matching TRBD1. CDR1 and CDR2 (germline): LGHNA, YSLEER. The CDR3 sequence is 14 residues long. V lost 1 base to trimming and J lost 5 bases; unmatched junction nucleotides: 4.

The V and J genes are TRBV4-1 and TRBJ2-7, with 9 bases that match TRBD2. Germline loops: CDR1 MGHRA, CDR2 YSYEKL. This CDR3 has 16 residues. V gave up 1 base and J gave up 0 bases; unmatched junction bases: 4. CDR3 in DNA: TGCGCCAGCAGCCAAGGGGTTAGCGGGAGCTCCTACGAGCAGTACTTC. It yields the protein CASSQGVSGSSYEQYF.

The gene calls are TRBV7-9 and TRBJ2-1; 8 nucleotides agree with TRBD1. In germline, CDR1 is SEHNR, CDR2 FQNEAQ (reference sequence). This CDR3 comprises 14 residues. The J segment lost 6 bases and the V segment lost 5 bases, leaving 6 bases of the junction unmatched. CDR3 protein: CASSAGQGPNEQFF. CDR3 sequence (DNA): TGTGCCAGCAGCGCCGGACAGGGCCCCAATGAGCAGTTCTTC. The whole variable domain, filled in from reference TRBV7-9 and TRBJ2-1, reads DTGVSQNPRHKITKRGQNVTFRCDPISEHNRLYWYRQTLGQGPEFLTYFQNEAQLEKSRLLSDRFSAERPKGSFSTLEIQRTEQGDSAMYLCASSAGQGPNEQFFGPGTRLTVL.

V usage is TRBV9 and J usage is TRBJ2-7; D is possibly TRBD1 (5 bases). Germline CDR1 reads SGDLS; CDR2 reads YYNGEE. The CDR3 covers 16 residues. V lost 0 bases, J lost 5 bases, and 18 bases lay in between. The CDR3 region is CASSVEPSNWGHEQYF. CDR3 coding DNA: TGTGCCAGCAGCGTAGAACCATCTAACTGGGGCCACGAGCAGTACTTC. Drawing the rest from reference TRBV9 and TRBJ2-7, the complete variable domain is DSGVTQTPKHLITATGQRVTLRCSPRSGDLSVYWYQQSLDQGLQFLIQYYNGEERAKGNILERFSAQQFPDLHSELNLSSLELGDSALYFCASSVEPSNWGHEQYFGPGTRLTVT.

The genes are TRBV28 and TRBJ1-4; 9 bases are a match to TRBD1. The CDR3 length is 14 residues. The germline V gene encodes CDR1 MDHEN and CDR2 SYDVKM. V gave up 7 bases and J gave up 7 bases; unmatched junction bases: 7. CDR3 residues: CASTWDRVTEKLFF. CDR3 in DNA: TGTGCCAGCACCTGGGACAGGGTGACTGAAAAACTGTTTTTT.